Following are 28 T cell receptor beta chains from one sample sequenced in a study of shared clonotypes between healthy human individuals. Only in-frame clones appear in the TCRdb table, and some are missing; sequencing was by immunoSEQ multiplex PCR. The sample includes 2 million to 2.5 million clones, approximately 95% of them seen just once. The specimen sequenced was naive CD4+ T cells sorted from blood. Subset: CD45RA+ positively selected. Source of these receptors: a man between 18 and 35 years old in good health.

The V gene is TRBV29-1, the J gene TRBJ2-3; the D gene is possibly TRBD2 (6 bases). This CDR3 spans 12 amino acids. Trimming stripped 6 bases from V and 4 bases from J, with 11 bases between. CDR1 is SQVTM and CDR2 is ANQGSEA in the germline V gene. For the CDR3, the DNA is TGCAGCGTCCCCGCGGGGTCAGATACGCAGTATTTT. Translation: CSVPAGSDTQYF.

V gene TRBV7-2 combines with J gene TRBJ1-3, with D possibly matching TRBD1 (5 bases). Germline loops: CDR1 SGHTA, CDR2 FQGNSA. V shed 1 base and J shed 0 bases, with 10 bases lying between them. This CDR3 has 16 residues. CDR3 sequence: CASSLVTGVSGNTIYF. CDR3 DNA sequence: TGTGCCAGCAGCTTAGTTACAGGAGTCTCTGGAAACACCATATATTTT.

This chain links TRBV5-6 with TRBJ1-3, with 7 bases matching TRBD1. This CDR3 spans 16 amino acids. Germline V gene sequence: CDR1 SGHDT, CDR2 YYEEEE. After removal of 4 bases from V and 0 bases from J, the junction contained 7 bases not matched to a gene. The CDR3 is CASSTRQGFSGNTIYF. The CDR3 DNA sequence: TGTGCCAGCAGCACCCGACAGGGTTTCTCTGGAAACACCATATATTTT. Complete variable domain (other parts from reference TRBV5-6 and TRBJ1-3): DAGVTQSPTHLIKTRGQQVTLRCSPKSGHDTVSWYQQALGQGPQFIFQYYEEEERQRGNFPDRFSGHQFPNYSSELNVNALLLGDSALYLCASSTRQGFSGNTIYFGEGSWLTVV.

V gene TRBV6-4 combines with J gene TRBJ2-3; weak D call: TRBD2 (5 bases). Trimming removed 6 bases from V and 4 bases from J, with 14 bases in between. From germline, CDR1 is MRHNA and CDR2 SNTAGT. The CDR3 is made up of 14 amino acids. The CDR3 coding sequence is TGTGCCAGCAGCGAGGGAGTTGGCTCAGATACGCAGTATTTT. Residues: CASSEGVGSDTQYF.

The J gene is TRBJ2-3, the V gene TRBV30, with TRBD2 identical over 10 bases. The CDR3 extends over 15 amino acids. The germline V gene encodes CDR1 GTSNPN and CDR2 SVGIG (reference sequence). The ends lost 4 bases at V and 0 bases at J; junction bases unmatched: 4. The chain's CDR3 is CAWTPGLASTDTQYF. In DNA form, the CDR3 reads TGTGCCTGGACCCCGGGACTAGCGAGCACAGATACGCAGTATTTT.

On this clone: In the same sample, other DNA sequences code for this CDR3. The rearrangement joins TRBV6-5 to TRBJ1-1, with TRBD1 matching over 9 bases. The germline gives CDR1 MNHEY, CDR2 SVGAGI. The CDR3 sequence is 13 residues long. V shed 6 bases, J shed 3 bases, and the junction held 2 bases outside the gene matches. CDR3 region: CASRRTGDTEAFF. CDR3 coding DNA: TGTGCCAGCAGAAGGACAGGGGACACTGAAGCTTTCTTT.

The chain recombines TRBV4-1 with TRBJ2-7; no firm D call. CDR1 is MGHRA and CDR2 is YSYEKL in the germline V gene. V was clipped by 0 bases and J by 2 bases, with 11 bases between them. This CDR3 has 15 amino acids. The CDR3 region is CASSQDKWGPYEQYF. In DNA, the CDR3 is TGCGCCAGCAGCCAAGATAAGTGGGGTCCCTACGAGCAGTACTTC.

This chain uses TRBV10-3 with TRBJ2-2; possibly TRBD1 or TRBD2 for D (5 bases each). V lost 0 bases and J 6 bases, leaving 11 bases between the germline ends. This CDR3 spans 15 amino acids. Germline V lookup: CDR1 ENHRY, CDR2 SYGVKD. The CDR3 region has the DNA TGTGCCATCAGTGAGTCGGAGGTGGGGCCCGGGGAGCTGTTTTTT. It translates to CAISESEVGPGELFF.

CDR3 loop: CAWSSSRSGNTIYF. The CDR3 DNA reads TGTGCCTGGAGTTCAAGTAGGTCGGGAAACACCATATATTTT. J is TRBJ1-3 and V is TRBV30; D is unresolved. V lost 2 bases, J lost 4 bases, and 12 bases lay in between. This CDR3 region has 14 residues. Germline V CDR1 and CDR2: GTSNPN, SVGIG (reference sequence).

The chain joins TRBV5-3 to TRBJ2-1; 12 positions agree with TRBD2. TRBV5-3 is an ORF, and what it does is uncertain. The V and J ends lost 4 bases and 0 bases, in that order; junction bases with no gene match: 14. This CDR3 contains 20 residues. CDR3 nucleotides: TGTGCCAGAAGCGAAGAGACGGGACTAGCGGGCCACGCCTCCTACAATGAGCAGTTCTTC. Translated, it gives CARSEETGLAGHASYNEQFF.

This clone was seen a single time. The chain has TRBV2 and TRBJ1-6; D might be TRBD1 (6 bases). Germline V gene data show CDR1 as SNHLY and CDR2 as FYNNEI. V gave up 1 base and J gave up 0 bases, with 10 bases separating them. The CDR3 sequence is 17 residues long. For the CDR3, the DNA is TGTGCCAGCAGTGAAGGGCAGGGGTTCTCCTATAATTCACCCCTCCACTTT. Protein: CASSEGQGFSYNSPLHF.

V usage is TRBV5-1 and J usage is TRBJ2-7, with TRBD2 matching over 8 bases. Germline-derived CDR1 and CDR2 are SGHRS and YFSETQ. V lost 0 bases to trimming and J lost 0 bases; unmatched junction nucleotides: 2. This CDR3 spans 15 amino acids. The CDR3 protein is CASSLASGFSYEQYF. The CDR3 DNA is TGCGCCAGCAGCTTGGCTAGCGGGTTCTCCTACGAGCAGTACTTC.

This clone was found once. The V gene is TRBV9, the J gene TRBJ1-6, with a possible D match to TRBD1 (5 bases). The CDR3 contains 14 residues. In germline, CDR1 is SGDLS, CDR2 YYNGEE. Trimming left V 3 bases short and J 9 bases short, with 13 bases between. Written as DNA, the CDR3 is TGTGCCAGCAGCGGAGGGACGGCTAGTTCACCCCTCCACTTT. Translated: CASSGGTASSPLHF.

The chain is built from TRBV15 and TRBJ1-5, with D tentatively TRBD1 (6 bases). Germline assignment: CDR1 LNHNV and CDR2 YYDKDF (reference sequence). The CDR3 covers 15 residues. Trimming pared 5 bases from V and 2 bases from J, leaving 13 bases between. The CDR3 is CATSRGGARNQPQHF. CDR3 DNA: TGTGCCACCAGCCGAGGGGGGGCACGCAATCAGCCCCAGCATTTT.

The chain employs TRBV28 and TRBJ2-1; 9 bases are a match to TRBD2. The CDR3 covers 16 residues. J lost 1 base, V lost 5 bases, and 6 bases had no gene match. CDR1 and CDR2 (germline): MDHEN, SYDVKM. Here the CDR3 reads CASSTSSGVSYNEQFF. In DNA, the CDR3 is TGTGCCAGCAGTACTTCTAGCGGGGTGTCCTACAATGAGCAGTTCTTC.

The rearrangement uses TRBV9 and TRBJ2-2; 7 bases agree with TRBD1. The CDR3 length is 16 residues. V was clipped by 0 bases and J by 1 base; unmatched bases: 3. The germline V gene encodes CDR1 SGDLS and CDR2 YYNGEE. The CDR3, as DNA: TGTGCCAGCAGCGTAGAGACAGGGCTGAACACCGGGGAGCTGTTTTTT. Its translation: CASSVETGLNTGELFF. The whole variable domain, filled in from reference TRBV9 and TRBJ2-2, reads DSGVTQTPKHLITATGQRVTLRCSPRSGDLSVYWYQQSLDQGLQFLIQYYNGEERAKGNILERFSAQQFPDLHSELNLSSLELGDSALYFCASSVETGLNTGELFFGEGSRLTVL.

The chain employs TRBV19 and TRBJ2-1; no clear D. Between the trimmed V and J ends, which lost 4 bases and 10 bases, there was a span of 8 bases. CDR3 length: 11 amino acids. CDR1 is LNHDA and CDR2 is SQIVND in the germline V gene (reference sequence). CDR3 sequence reads: CASSKTVEQFF. Written as DNA, the CDR3 is TGTGCCAGTAGTAAAACTGTAGAGCAGTTCTTC.

The rearrangement links TRBV5-4 to TRBJ2-7; a weak D match, TRBD1 (5 bases). The V gene's germline CDR1 is SGHNT and CDR2 YYREEE (reference sequence). V lost 3 bases and J 0 bases, leaving 16 bases between the germline ends. CDR3 size: 16 residues. In DNA form, the CDR3 reads TGTGCCAGCAGCTCGAGCCTGACAGCCAACTCCTACGAGCAGTACTTC. Amino acid sequence: CASSSSLTANSYEQYF.

This clone appeared once. The chain employs TRBV9 and TRBJ2-2; 7 bases agree with TRBD1. The CDR3 has 14 residues. Germline V gene lookup returns CDR1 SGDLS and CDR2 YYNGEE. V lost 0 bases and J lost 8; bases outside the gene matches: 4. The CDR3: CASSVVGGNGELFF. Written as DNA, the CDR3 is TGTGCCAGCAGCGTAGTAGGGGGCAATGGGGAGCTGTTTTTT.

This clone was observed a single time. V is TRBV5-6 and J is TRBJ2-2; possibly TRBD2 for D (6 bases). This CDR3 spans 16 amino acids. Germline V gives CDR1 SGHDT, CDR2 YYEEEE. Trimming removed 4 bases from V and 2 bases from J, with 15 bases in between. CDR3 protein: CASSQLAEKNTGELFF. The CDR3 DNA reads TGTGCCAGCAGCCAGTTAGCGGAAAAAAACACCGGGGAGCTGTTTTTT.

With regard to this clone: The identical CDR3 is also encoded by other nucleotide sequences in the sample. J is TRBJ2-7 and V is TRBV5-1; 10 bases agree with TRBD1. Germline assignment: CDR1 SGHRS and CDR2 YFSETQ. CDR3 length equals 14 residues. J gave up 4 bases and V 5 bases, and 6 bases lay outside the gene matches. CDR3 amino acids: CASSLGQGIYEQYF. Written as DNA, the CDR3 is TGCGCCAGCAGTCTGGGACAGGGGATATACGAGCAGTACTTC. The whole variable domain, filled in from reference TRBV5-1 and TRBJ2-7, reads KAGVTQTPRYLIKTRGQQVTLSCSPISGHRSVSWYQQTPGQGLQFLFEYFSETQRNKGNFPGRFSGRQFSNSRSEMNVSTLELGDSALYLCASSLGQGIYEQYFGPGTRLTVT.

The chain combines TRBV10-1 with TRBJ2-1; TRBD1 agrees at 9 bases. V lost 2 bases, J lost 6 bases, and 11 bases stayed unmatched. In germline, CDR1 is WNHNN, CDR2 SYGVQD (reference sequence). CDR3 length: 17 amino acids. The CDR3 protein is CASSEGKGTGWINEQFF. The CDR3 nucleotides read TGCGCCAGCAGTGAGGGGAAGGGGACAGGGTGGATCAATGAGCAGTTCTTC.

This clone showed up just once. It is likely a read error, because the conserved phenylalanine at the end of the CDR3 is missing. It is unclear where the CDR3 begins or ends on the DNA, so no DNA is shown, and the CDR3 is as TCRdb lists it. The chain employs TRBV7-9 and TRBJ1-2. Germline loops: CDR1 SEHNR, CDR2 FQNEAQ (reference sequence). The CDR3 spans 13 residues, counting both ends. The CDR3 loop reads CASSSVPGTDLLV.

This chain links TRBV5-1 with TRBJ1-4; D gene unclear. CDR3 length: 15 amino acids. Per the germline V gene, CDR1 is SGHRS and CDR2 is YFSETQ. The V end was cut by 4 bases, the J end by 0 bases, with 10 bases between. CDR3 in amino acids: CASSTRPSTNEKLFF. The DNA of the CDR3 is TGCGCCAGCAGCACCCGGCCTTCAACTAATGAAAAACTGTTTTTT. The entire variable domain, with the rest obtained from reference TRBV5-1 and TRBJ1-4, is as follows: KAGVTQTPRYLIKTRGQQVTLSCSPISGHRSVSWYQQTPGQGLQFLFEYFSETQRNKGNFPGRFSGRQFSNSRSEMNVSTLELGDSALYLCASSTRPSTNEKLFFGSGTQLSVL.

This rearrangement joins TRBV2 to TRBJ1-4; 8 nucleotides agree with TRBD1. Unmatched junction bases numbered 7, after V lost 7 bases and J lost 0 bases. Germline CDR1 SNHLY, CDR2 FYNNEI. The CDR3 length is 16 residues. This chain's CDR3 is CASTGQGVATNEKLFF. The CDR3 coding sequence is TGTGCCAGCACCGGACAGGGCGTTGCAACTAATGAAAAACTGTTTTTT.

This chain joins TRBV5-6 and TRBJ2-3; D possibly corresponds to TRBD1 (6 bases). Germline CDR1 and CDR2: SGHDT and YYEEEE. The CDR3 runs to 15 residues. With 0 bases removed from V and 5 bases from J, the gap between germline ends came to 13 bases. CDR3 in DNA: TGTGCCAGCAGCTTGGATCGAGCCAGGGGAGATACGCAGTATTTT. This encodes CASSLDRARGDTQYF.

This chain joins TRBV6-5 and TRBJ1-6, with D unresolved. Germline assignment: CDR1 MNHEY and CDR2 SVGAGI. Trimming cost V 5 bases and J 0 bases, with 8 bases left between them. The CDR3 extends over 15 amino acids. In DNA, the CDR3 is TGTGCCAGCAGTCCCAGGAGCTCCTATAATTCACCCCTCCACTTT. This translates into CASSPRSSYNSPLHF.

Of note for this clone: This could be a read error, since a much larger clone is one nucleotide away. Additional DNA sequences in this sample encode the identical CDR3. V gene TRBV10-1 combines with J gene TRBJ2-7; no clear D gene. V dropped 2 bases and J dropped 4 bases, with 3 bases sitting between them. The germline CDR1 and CDR2 sequences are WNHNN and SYGVQD (reference sequence). There are 11 residues in the CDR3. CDR3 nucleotides: TGCGCCAGCAGTGAGGGATACGAGCAGTACTTC. It is translated as CASSEGYEQYF.